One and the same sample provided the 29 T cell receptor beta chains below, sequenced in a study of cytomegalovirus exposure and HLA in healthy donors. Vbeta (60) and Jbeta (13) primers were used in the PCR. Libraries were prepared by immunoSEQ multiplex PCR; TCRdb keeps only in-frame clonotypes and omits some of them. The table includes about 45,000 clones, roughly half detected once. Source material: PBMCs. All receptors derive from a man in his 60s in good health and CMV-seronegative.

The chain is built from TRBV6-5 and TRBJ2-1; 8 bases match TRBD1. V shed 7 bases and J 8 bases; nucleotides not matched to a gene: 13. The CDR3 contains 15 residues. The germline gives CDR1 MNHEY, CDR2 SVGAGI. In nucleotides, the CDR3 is TGTGCCAGCACCAGGACAGGGATCCCTAGGGATGAGCAGTTCTTC. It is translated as CASTRTGIPRDEQFF.

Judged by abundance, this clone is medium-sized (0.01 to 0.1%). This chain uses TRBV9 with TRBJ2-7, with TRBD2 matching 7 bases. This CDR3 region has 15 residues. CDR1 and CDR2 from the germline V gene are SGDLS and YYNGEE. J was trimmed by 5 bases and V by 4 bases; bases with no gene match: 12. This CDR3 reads CASSPQGAGADEQYF. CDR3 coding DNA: TGTGCCAGCAGCCCCCAAGGGGCGGGAGCTGACGAGCAGTACTTC.

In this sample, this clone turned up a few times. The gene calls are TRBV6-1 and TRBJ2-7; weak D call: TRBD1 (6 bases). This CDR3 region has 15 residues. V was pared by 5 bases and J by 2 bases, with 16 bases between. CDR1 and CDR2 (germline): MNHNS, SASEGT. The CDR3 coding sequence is TGTGCCAGCAGTTCAAGGGGGAGTCGAGCCTACGAGCAGTACTTC. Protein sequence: CASSSRGSRAYEQYF.

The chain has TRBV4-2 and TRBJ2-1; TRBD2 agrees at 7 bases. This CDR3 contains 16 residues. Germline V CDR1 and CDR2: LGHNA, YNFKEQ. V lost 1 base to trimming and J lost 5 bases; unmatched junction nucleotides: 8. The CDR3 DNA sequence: TGTGCCAGCAGCCAAGCTTCAGCGGGAACAGACAATGAGCAGTTCTTC. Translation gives CASSQASAGTDNEQFF.

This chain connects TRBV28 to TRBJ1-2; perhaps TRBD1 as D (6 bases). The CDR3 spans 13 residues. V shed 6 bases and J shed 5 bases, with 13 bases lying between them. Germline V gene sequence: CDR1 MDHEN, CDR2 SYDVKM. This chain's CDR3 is CASRKQGSYGYTF. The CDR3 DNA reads TGTGCCAGCAGGAAGCAGGGGTCTTATGGCTACACCTTC.

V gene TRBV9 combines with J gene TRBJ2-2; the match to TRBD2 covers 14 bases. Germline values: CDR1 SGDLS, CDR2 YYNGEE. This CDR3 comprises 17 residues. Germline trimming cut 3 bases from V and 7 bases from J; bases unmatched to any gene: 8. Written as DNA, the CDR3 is TGTGCCAGCAGCGCTGGGACTAGCGGGAGTTTGATCGGGGAGCTGTTTTTT. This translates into CASSAGTSGSLIGELFF.

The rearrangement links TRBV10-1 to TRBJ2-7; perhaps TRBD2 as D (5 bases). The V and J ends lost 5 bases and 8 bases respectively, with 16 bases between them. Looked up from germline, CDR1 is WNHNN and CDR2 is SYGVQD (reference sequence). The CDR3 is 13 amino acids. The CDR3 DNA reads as TGCGCCAGCAGTCTTGGCGGAGAGGGTCAGCAGTACTTC. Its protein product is CASSLGGEGQQYF.

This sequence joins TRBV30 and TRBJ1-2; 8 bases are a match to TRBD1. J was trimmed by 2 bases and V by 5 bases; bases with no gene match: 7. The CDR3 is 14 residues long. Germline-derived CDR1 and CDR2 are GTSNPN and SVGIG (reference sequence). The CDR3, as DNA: TGTGCCTGGGGGTCTGGACAGGGCAACTATGGCTACACCTTC. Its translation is CAWGSGQGNYGYTF.

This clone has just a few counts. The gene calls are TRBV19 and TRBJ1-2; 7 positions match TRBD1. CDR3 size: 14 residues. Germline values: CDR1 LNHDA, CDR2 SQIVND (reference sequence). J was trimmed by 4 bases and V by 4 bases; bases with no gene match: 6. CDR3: CASSTQGQSYGYTF. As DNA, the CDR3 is TGTGCCAGTAGTACACAGGGGCAGAGCTATGGCTACACCTTC.

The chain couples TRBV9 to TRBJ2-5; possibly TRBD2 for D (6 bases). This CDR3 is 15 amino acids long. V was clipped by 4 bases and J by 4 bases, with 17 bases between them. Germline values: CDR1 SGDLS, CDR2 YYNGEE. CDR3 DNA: TGTGCCAGCAGCCCCCCACGGGCGGGGACAGAGACCCAGTACTTC. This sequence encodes CASSPPRAGTETQYF.

The CDR3 protein is CAWSLRRGGQHF. CDR3 nucleotide sequence: TGTGCCTGGAGTCTAAGGCGCGGCGGCCAGCATTTT. The chain couples TRBV30 to TRBJ1-5; no clear D gene. This CDR3 is 12 amino acids long. CDR1 and CDR2 from the germline V gene are GTSNPN and SVGIG (reference sequence). Trimming removed 2 bases from V and 12 bases from J, with 14 bases in between.

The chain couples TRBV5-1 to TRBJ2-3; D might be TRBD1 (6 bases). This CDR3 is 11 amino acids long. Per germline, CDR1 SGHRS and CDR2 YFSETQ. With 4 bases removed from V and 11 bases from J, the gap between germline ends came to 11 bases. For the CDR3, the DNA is TGCGCCAGCAGCGGGGGCACCTTGCAGTATTTT. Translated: CASSGGTLQYF.

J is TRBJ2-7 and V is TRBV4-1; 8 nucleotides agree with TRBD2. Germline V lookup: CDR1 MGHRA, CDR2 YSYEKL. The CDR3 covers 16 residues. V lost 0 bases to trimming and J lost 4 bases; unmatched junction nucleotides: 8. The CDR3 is CASSQEAMAGGYEQYF. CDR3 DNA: TGCGCCAGCAGCCAAGAGGCTATGGCGGGAGGATACGAGCAGTACTTC.

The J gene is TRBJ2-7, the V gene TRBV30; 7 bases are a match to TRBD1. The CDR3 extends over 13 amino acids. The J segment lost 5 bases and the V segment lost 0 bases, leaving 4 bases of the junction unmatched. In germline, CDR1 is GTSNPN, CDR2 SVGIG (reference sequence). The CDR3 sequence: CAWSVQGRDEQYF. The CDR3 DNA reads TGTGCCTGGAGTGTACAGGGGCGGGACGAGCAGTACTTC.

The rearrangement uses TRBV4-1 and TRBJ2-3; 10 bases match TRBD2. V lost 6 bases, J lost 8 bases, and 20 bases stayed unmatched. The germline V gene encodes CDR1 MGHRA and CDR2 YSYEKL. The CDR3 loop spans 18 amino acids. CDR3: CASRNIKRGLAGDGTQYF. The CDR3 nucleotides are TGCGCCAGCAGGAACATCAAGCGCGGGCTAGCGGGAGACGGTACGCAGTATTTT.

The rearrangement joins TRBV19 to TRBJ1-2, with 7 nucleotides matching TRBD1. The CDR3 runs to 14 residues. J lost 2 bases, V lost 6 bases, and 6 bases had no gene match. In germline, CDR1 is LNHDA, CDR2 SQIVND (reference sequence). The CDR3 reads CASRLGQTNYGYTF. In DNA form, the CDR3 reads TGTGCCAGTAGACTGGGACAGACCAACTATGGCTACACCTTC.

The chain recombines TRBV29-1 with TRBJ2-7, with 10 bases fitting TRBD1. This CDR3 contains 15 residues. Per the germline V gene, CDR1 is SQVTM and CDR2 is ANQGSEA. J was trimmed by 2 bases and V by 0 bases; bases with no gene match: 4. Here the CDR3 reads CSVEDPGTGAYEQYF. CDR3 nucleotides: TGCAGCGTTGAAGATCCGGGGACAGGGGCCTACGAGCAGTACTTC.

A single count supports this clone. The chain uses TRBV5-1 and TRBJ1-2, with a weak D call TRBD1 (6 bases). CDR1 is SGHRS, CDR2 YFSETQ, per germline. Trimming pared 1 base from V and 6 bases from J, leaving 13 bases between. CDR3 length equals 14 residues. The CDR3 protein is CASSLRTVANGYTF. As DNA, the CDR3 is TGCGCCAGCAGCTTGCGGACAGTGGCGAATGGCTACACCTTC.

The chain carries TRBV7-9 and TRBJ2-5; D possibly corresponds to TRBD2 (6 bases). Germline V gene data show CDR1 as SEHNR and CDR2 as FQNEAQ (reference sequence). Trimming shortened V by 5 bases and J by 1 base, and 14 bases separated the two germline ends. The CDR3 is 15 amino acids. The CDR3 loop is CASSPTLAAQETQYF. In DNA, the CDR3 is TGTGCCAGCAGCCCCACATTAGCGGCCCAAGAGACCCAGTACTTC. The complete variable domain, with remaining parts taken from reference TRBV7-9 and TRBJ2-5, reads DTGVSQNPRHKITKRGQNVTFRCDPISEHNRLYWYRQTLGQGPEFLTYFQNEAQLEKSRLLSDRFSAERPKGSFSTLEIQRTEQGDSAMYLCASSPTLAAQETQYFGPGTRLLVL.

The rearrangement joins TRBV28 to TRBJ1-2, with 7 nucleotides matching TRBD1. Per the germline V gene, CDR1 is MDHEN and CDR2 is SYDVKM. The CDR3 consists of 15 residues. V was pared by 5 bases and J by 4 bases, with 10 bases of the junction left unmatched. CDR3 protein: CASSELQGIGYGYTF. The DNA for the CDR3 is TGTGCCAGCAGTGAATTACAGGGGATTGGCTATGGCTACACCTTC.

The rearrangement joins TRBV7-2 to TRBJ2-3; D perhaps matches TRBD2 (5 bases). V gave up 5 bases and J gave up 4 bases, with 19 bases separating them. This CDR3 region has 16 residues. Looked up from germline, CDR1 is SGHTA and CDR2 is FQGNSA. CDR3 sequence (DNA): TGTGCCAGCAGCAACTCTCGGCCAGCGGTGGCAGATACGCAGTATTTT. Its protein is CASSNSRPAVADTQYF.

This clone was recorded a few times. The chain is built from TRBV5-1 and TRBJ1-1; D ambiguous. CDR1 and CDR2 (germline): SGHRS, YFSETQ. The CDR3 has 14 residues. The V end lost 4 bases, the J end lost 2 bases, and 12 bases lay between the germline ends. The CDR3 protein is CASSLFGENTEAFF. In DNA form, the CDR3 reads TGCGCCAGCAGCCTGTTCGGGGAAAACACTGAAGCTTTCTTT. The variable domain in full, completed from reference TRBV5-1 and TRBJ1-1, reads KAGVTQTPRYLIKTRGQQVTLSCSPISGHRSVSWYQQTPGQGLQFLFEYFSETQRNKGNFPGRFSGRQFSNSRSEMNVSTLELGDSALYLCASSLFGENTEAFFGQGTRLTVV.

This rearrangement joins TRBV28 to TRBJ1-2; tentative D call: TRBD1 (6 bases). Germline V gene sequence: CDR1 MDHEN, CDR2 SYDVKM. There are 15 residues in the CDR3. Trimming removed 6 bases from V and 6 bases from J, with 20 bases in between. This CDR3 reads CASSPGDRKANGYTF. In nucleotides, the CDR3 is TGTGCCAGCAGCCCAGGGGACCGGAAGGCGAATGGCTACACCTTC.

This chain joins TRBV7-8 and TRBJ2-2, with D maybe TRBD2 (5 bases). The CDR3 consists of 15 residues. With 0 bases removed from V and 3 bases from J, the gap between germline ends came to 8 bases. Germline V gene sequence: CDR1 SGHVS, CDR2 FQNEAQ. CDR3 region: CASSLADLYTGELFF. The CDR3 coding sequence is TGTGCCAGCAGCTTAGCGGACTTATACACCGGGGAGCTGTTTTTT.

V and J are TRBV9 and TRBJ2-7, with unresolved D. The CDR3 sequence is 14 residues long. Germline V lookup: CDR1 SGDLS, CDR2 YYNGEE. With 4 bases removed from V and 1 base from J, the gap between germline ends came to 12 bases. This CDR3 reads CASSPRRRSYEQYF. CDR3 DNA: TGTGCCAGCAGCCCCCGGCGGAGATCCTACGAGCAGTACTTC.

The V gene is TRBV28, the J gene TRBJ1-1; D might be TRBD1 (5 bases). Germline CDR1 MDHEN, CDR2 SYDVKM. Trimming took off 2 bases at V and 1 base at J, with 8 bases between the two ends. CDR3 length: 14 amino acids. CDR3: CASSLIRANTEAFF. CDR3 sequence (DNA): TGTGCCAGCAGTTTAATCAGGGCGAACACTGAAGCTTTCTTT.

CDR3: CASSLDSTGELFF. DNA of the CDR3: TGTGCCAGCAGCTTAGACAGCACCGGGGAGCTGTTTTTT. This chain joins TRBV7-9 and TRBJ2-2; D is uncertain. The ends were cut back, 1 base at V and 4 bases at J, with 4 bases in the middle. Germline V gives CDR1 SEHNR, CDR2 FQNEAQ (reference sequence). The CDR3 sequence is 13 residues long.

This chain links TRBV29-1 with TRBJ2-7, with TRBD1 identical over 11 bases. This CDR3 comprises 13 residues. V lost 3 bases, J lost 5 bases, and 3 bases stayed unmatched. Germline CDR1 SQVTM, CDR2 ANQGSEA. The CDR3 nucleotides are TGCAGCGTTGAGGGGACAGGGGGTGACGAGCAGTACTTC. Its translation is CSVEGTGGDEQYF.

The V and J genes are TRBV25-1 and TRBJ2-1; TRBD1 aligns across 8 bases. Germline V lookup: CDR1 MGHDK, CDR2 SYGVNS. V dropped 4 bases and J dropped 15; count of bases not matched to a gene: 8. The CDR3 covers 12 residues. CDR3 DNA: TGTGCCAGCAGTGCTACAGGACAGGGTCGGTTCTTC. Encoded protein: CASSATGQGRFF.